The 15 T cell receptor beta chains given below trace back to one sample, sequenced in a study of STAT5B mutations in CD4+ large granular lymphocyte leukemia. Libraries were prepared by immunoSEQ multiplex PCR; TCRdb keeps only in-frame clonotypes and omits some of them. The sample includes about 30,000 clones, roughly 75% of them seen just once. The sequenced sample was CD4+ T cells from blood buffy coats. The origin of the receptors is a human donor in good health.

V is TRBV30 and J is TRBJ2-7; 9 bases line up with TRBD1. Germline loops: CDR1 GTSNPN, CDR2 SVGIG (reference sequence). The CDR3 extends over 13 amino acids. With V trimmed by 3 bases and J by 4 bases, 4 bases remained unmatched. The CDR3 DNA is TGTGCCTGGAGCCGGGACAGGGTTTACGAGCAGTACTTC. Protein: CAWSRDRVYEQYF.

V and J are TRBV28 and TRBJ1-1, with D hard to call. CDR3 length: 16 amino acids. Deletions cut 1 base from V and 1 base from J, with 13 bases between. Germline CDR1 and CDR2: MDHEN and SYDVKM. The CDR3 bases are TGTGCCAGCAGTTTATATCGAGGGTTCTCGAACACTGAAGCTTTCTTT. It specifies CASSLYRGFSNTEAFF.

This sequence joins TRBV28 and TRBJ2-1; 16 bases match TRBD2. The CDR3 contains 16 residues. Germline CDR1 is MDHEN and CDR2 is SYDVKM. The J segment lost 8 bases and the V segment lost 5 bases, leaving 6 bases of the junction unmatched. Here the CDR3 DNA reads TGTGCCAGCAGTCCGGGGACTAGCGGGAGGGGTGATGAGCAGTTCTTC. Its protein product is CASSPGTSGRGDEQFF.

This chain connects TRBV29-1 to TRBJ2-7, with 9 bases that match TRBD2. Losses at the gene ends were 4 bases for V and 6 bases for J; bases not matched to a gene: 4. CDR1 is SQVTM and CDR2 is ANQGSEA in the germline V gene. The CDR3 is 12 amino acids. In nucleotides, the CDR3 is TGCAGCGTTGGAGCGGGAGGCTTCGAGCAGTACTTC. Encoded protein: CSVGAGGFEQYF.

The gene calls are TRBV5-6 and TRBJ2-5; perhaps TRBD1 as D (5 bases). The germline V and J ends were trimmed by 1 base and 7 bases, with 11 bases remaining between them. Germline-derived CDR1 and CDR2 are SGHDT and YYEEEE. The CDR3 is made up of 13 amino acids. The CDR3 bases are TGTGCCAGCAGCTTGTTCCAGGGTGGGACCCAGTACTTC. The encoded protein is CASSLFQGGTQYF.

V and J are TRBV7-8 and TRBJ1-1; D unresolved. The germline CDR1 and CDR2 sequences are SGHVS and FQNEAQ. The V end lost 0 bases, the J end lost 1 base, and 9 bases lay between the germline ends. This CDR3 region has 15 residues. CDR3 DNA sequence: TGTGCCAGCAGCTTAGCACCAGCTCAGAACACTGAAGCTTTCTTT. As protein: CASSLAPAQNTEAFF. Full variable domain (outside the CDR3, taken from reference TRBV7-8 and TRBJ1-1): GAGVSQSPRYKVAKRGQDVALRCDPISGHVSLFWYQQALGQGPEFLTYFQNEAQLDKSGLPSDRFFAERPEGSVSTLKIQRTQQEDSAVYLCASSLAPAQNTEAFFGQGTRLTVV.

With respect to this clone: The same CDR3 is also encoded by other DNA sequences in this sample. The V call is TRBV7-9, the J call TRBJ1-5; maybe TRBD1 (6 bases). Germline V lookup: CDR1 SEHNR, CDR2 FQNEAQ (reference sequence). Deletions cut 5 bases from V and 3 bases from J, with 14 bases between. CDR3 length: 15 amino acids. CDR3 nucleotides: TGTGCCAGCAGCCCCGACGGGGGGCCCAATCAGCCCCAGCATTTT. This encodes CASSPDGGPNQPQHF.

The rearrangement joins TRBV7-2 to TRBJ2-7, with D perhaps TRBD2 (6 bases). The V end lost 5 bases, the J end lost 6 bases, and 14 bases lay between the germline ends. CDR1 and CDR2 (germline): SGHTA, FQGNSA. The CDR3 spans 13 residues. CDR3 DNA sequence: TGTGCCAGCAGCAACCCGGGACTGGGCGAGCAGTACTTC. Protein sequence: CASSNPGLGEQYF.

The chain joins TRBV5-1 to TRBJ1-1; 9 bases agree with TRBD1. V gave up 0 bases and J gave up 3 bases; unmatched junction bases: 9. CDR1 and CDR2 from the germline V gene are SGHRS and YFSETQ. This CDR3 is built from 17 residues. The CDR3 DNA follows: TGCGCCAGCAGCTTGGGCCGGGACAGGGTTTTGGACACTGAAGCTTTCTTT. The encoded protein is CASSLGRDRVLDTEAFF.

This sequence joins TRBV7-8 and TRBJ1-5; D remains ambiguous. Trimming removed 1 base at V and 5 bases at J, with 12 bases between. The CDR3 runs 15 residues. Per germline, CDR1 SGHVS and CDR2 FQNEAQ. The CDR3: CASSLGVQAHQPQHF. The CDR3 bases are TGTGCCAGCAGCTTAGGGGTTCAGGCCCATCAGCCCCAGCATTTT.

This clone turned up a few times. The chain joins TRBV7-6 to TRBJ1-4, with 10 positions matching TRBD1. Germline trimming cut 5 bases from V and 8 bases from J; bases unmatched to any gene: 5. This CDR3 contains 14 residues. From germline, CDR1 is SGHVS and CDR2 FNYEAQ. Here the CDR3 reads CASSVRDRGEKLFF. As DNA, the CDR3 is TGTGCCAGCAGCGTCCGGGACAGGGGAGAAAAACTGTTTTTT.

In its sample, this clone was seen a few times. The rearrangement joins TRBV30 to TRBJ1-3, with D uncertain. The germline V gene has CDR1 GTSNPN and CDR2 SVGIG (reference sequence). Trimming left V 0 bases short and J 0 bases short, with 6 bases between. CDR3 size: 14 residues. CDR3: CAWSVPVSGNTIYF. The CDR3 DNA sequence: TGTGCCTGGAGTGTACCCGTCTCTGGAAACACCATATATTTT.

V gene TRBV4-1 combines with J gene TRBJ2-1; 9 positions agree with TRBD2. This CDR3 region has 16 residues. Trimming cost V 3 bases and J 0 bases; bases outside gene matches: 3. CDR1 is MGHRA and CDR2 is YSYEKL in the germline V gene. The CDR3 region is CASSHRLADSYNEQFF. The CDR3 nucleotides read TGCGCCAGCAGCCACCGACTAGCGGACTCCTACAATGAGCAGTTCTTC.

The chain couples TRBV10-3 to TRBJ1-1; a possible D gene is TRBD1 (5 bases). This CDR3 spans 13 amino acids. The germline V gene has CDR1 ENHRY and CDR2 SYGVKD. V lost 6 bases to trimming and J lost 1 base, with 9 bases between them. CDR3 DNA sequence: TGTGCCATCAGAAAAACAGGGAACACTGAAGCTTTCTTT. It codes for CAIRKTGNTEAFF.

V and J are TRBV6-5 and TRBJ2-4, with D tentatively TRBD1 (6 bases). Per the germline V gene, CDR1 is MNHEY and CDR2 is SVGAGI. The CDR3 runs to 14 residues. Trimming removed 5 bases from V and 0 bases from J, with 8 bases in between. CDR3 in amino acids: CASSGQLAKNIQYF. In DNA form, the CDR3 reads TGTGCCAGCAGTGGACAGCTAGCCAAAAACATTCAGTACTTC.